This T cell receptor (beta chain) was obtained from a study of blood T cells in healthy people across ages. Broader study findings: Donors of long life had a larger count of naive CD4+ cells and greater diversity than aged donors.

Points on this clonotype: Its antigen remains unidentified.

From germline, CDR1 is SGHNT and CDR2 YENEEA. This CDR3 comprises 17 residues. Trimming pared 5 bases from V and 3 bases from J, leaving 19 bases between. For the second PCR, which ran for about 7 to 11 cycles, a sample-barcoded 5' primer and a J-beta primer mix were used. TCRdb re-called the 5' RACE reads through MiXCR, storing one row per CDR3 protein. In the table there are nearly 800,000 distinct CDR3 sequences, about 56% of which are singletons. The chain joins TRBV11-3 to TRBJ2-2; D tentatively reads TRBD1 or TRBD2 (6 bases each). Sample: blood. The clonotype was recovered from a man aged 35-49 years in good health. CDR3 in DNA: TGTGCCAGCAGCGCCTATCCGGGGGCGCGGGACACCGGGGAGCTGTTTTTT. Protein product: CASSAYPGARDTGELFF.